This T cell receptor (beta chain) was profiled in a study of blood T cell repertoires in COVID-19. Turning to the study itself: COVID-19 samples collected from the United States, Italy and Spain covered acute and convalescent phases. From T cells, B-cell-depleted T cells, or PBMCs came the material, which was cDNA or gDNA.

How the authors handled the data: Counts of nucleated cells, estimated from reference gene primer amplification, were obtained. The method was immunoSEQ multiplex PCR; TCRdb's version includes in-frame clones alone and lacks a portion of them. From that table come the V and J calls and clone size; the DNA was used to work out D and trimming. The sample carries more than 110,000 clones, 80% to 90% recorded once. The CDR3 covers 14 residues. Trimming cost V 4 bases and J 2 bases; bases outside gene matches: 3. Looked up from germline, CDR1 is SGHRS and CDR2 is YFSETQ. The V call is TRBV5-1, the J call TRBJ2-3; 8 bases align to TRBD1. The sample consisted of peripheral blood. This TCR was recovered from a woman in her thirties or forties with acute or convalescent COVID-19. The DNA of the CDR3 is TGCGCCAGCAGCAAGGGACAGGCCACAGATACGCAGTATTTT. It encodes CASSKGQATDTQYF.